These 10 T cell receptor beta chains came from one sample sequenced in a study of shared clonotypes between healthy human individuals. Data came from immunoSEQ multiplex PCR; TCRdb stores just in-frame clones and leaves some out. The sample has roughly 640,000 clones; about 74% are singletons. The sample taken for sequencing was memory CD4+ T cells sorted from blood. Documented subset: CD45RA-negative fraction. These receptors originate from a woman aged 25 to 45 in good health.

V is TRBV4-1 and J is TRBJ2-7; D remains unclear. Trimming took 1 base from V and 4 from J, leaving 8 bases between them. The CDR3 extends over 13 amino acids. Germline CDR1 is MGHRA and CDR2 is YSYEKL. The CDR3 DNA reads TGCGCCAGCAGCCAAGTCGTCGATTACGAGCAGTACTTC. Protein: CASSQVVDYEQYF.

V usage is TRBV7-8 and J usage is TRBJ2-7, with 8 bases fitting TRBD2. The CDR3 contains 14 residues. J lost 2 bases, V lost 5 bases, and 5 bases had no gene match. Germline V CDR1 and CDR2: SGHVS, FQNEAQ. The CDR3, as DNA: TGTGCCAGCAGCCCTTCAGCGGGGGCCTACGAGCAGTACTTC. Protein: CASSPSAGAYEQYF.

The chain has TRBV14 and TRBJ2-7, with D maybe TRBD1 (6 bases). The germline V gene encodes CDR1 SGHDN and CDR2 FVKESK. The V and J ends lost 3 bases and 0 bases respectively, with 15 bases between them. The CDR3 is 16 residues long. The CDR3 loop reads CASSHPARGFSYEQYF. The CDR3 DNA follows: TGTGCCAGCAGCCACCCCGCGAGGGGGTTCTCCTACGAGCAGTACTTC.

The genes are TRBV7-9 and TRBJ2-7, with TRBD2 matching 8 bases. V lost 5 bases to trimming and J lost 1 base; unmatched junction nucleotides: 1. This CDR3 spans 13 amino acids. Germline V lookup: CDR1 SEHNR, CDR2 FQNEAQ (reference sequence). This CDR3 reads CASSTSGSYEQYF. The DNA for the CDR3 is TGTGCCAGCAGCACTAGCGGATCCTACGAGCAGTACTTC.

This chain connects TRBV18 to TRBJ1-1; tentatively, D is TRBD1 (6 bases). V was shortened by 8 bases and J by 2 bases, with 12 bases between the two germline ends. Germline V gene data show CDR1 as KGHSH and CDR2 as LQKENI. CDR3 length: 13 residues. This CDR3 reads CASAEQGNTEAFF. CDR3 in DNA: TGTGCCAGCGCCGAACAGGGAAACACTGAAGCTTTCTTT. The variable domain in full, completed from reference TRBV18 and TRBJ1-1, reads NAGVMQNPRHLVRRRGQEARLRCSPMKGHSHVYWYRQLPEEGLKFMVYLQKENIIDESGMPKERFSAEFPKEGPSILRIQQVVRGDSAAYFCASAEQGNTEAFFGQGTRLTVV.

Worth noting for this clone: Other DNA sequences in the sample encode the same CDR3. The chain links TRBV28 to TRBJ1-2, with TRBD1 matching 7 bases. The CDR3 sequence is 13 residues long. V lost 5 bases, J lost 5 bases, and 5 bases stayed unmatched. Germline V gene lookup returns CDR1 MDHEN and CDR2 SYDVKM. The CDR3 reads CASSLDRVYGYTF. CDR3 nucleotide sequence: TGTGCCAGCAGTCTTGACAGGGTGTATGGCTACACCTTC.

The chain uses TRBV7-6 and TRBJ2-6, with D unresolved. CDR3 length equals 15 residues. From germline, CDR1 is SGHVS and CDR2 FNYEAQ. Trimming shortened V by 5 bases and J by 3 bases, and 11 bases separated the two germline ends. CDR3 coding DNA: TGTGCCAGCAGCCCCCAGGAAGGTGGGGCCAACGTCCTGACTTTC. It translates to CASSPQEGGANVLTF.

The rearrangement links TRBV6-1 to TRBJ2-3; the D is unclear. V lost 1 base, J lost 0 bases, and 8 bases lay in between. The CDR3 consists of 15 residues. The germline V gene encodes CDR1 MNHNS and CDR2 SASEGT. CDR3 protein: CASSEGRFSTDTQYF. The DNA of the CDR3 is TGTGCCAGCAGTGAAGGAAGGTTTAGCACAGATACGCAGTATTTT.

The rearrangement joins TRBV5-1 to TRBJ2-2, with TRBD2 as a possible D gene (5 bases). V lost 4 bases to trimming and J lost 4 bases, with 17 bases between them. CDR1 and CDR2 from the germline V gene are SGHRS and YFSETQ. CDR3 length: 16 amino acids. CDR3 in DNA: TGCGCCAGCAGCCTGGGCGCTACCGAGGGCACCGGGGAGCTGTTTTTT. Its translation: CASSLGATEGTGELFF.

The CDR3 region has the DNA TGTGCCAGCAGCTTAAAGGGGCGGGGGGCCCATTCCTACAATGAGCAGTTCTTC. As protein: CASSLKGRGAHSYNEQFF. The V call is TRBV7-6, the J call TRBJ2-1; 8 bases are a match to TRBD2. Germline-derived CDR1 and CDR2 are SGHVS and FNYEAQ. This CDR3 spans 18 amino acids. Germline trimming cut 2 bases from V and 1 base from J; bases unmatched to any gene: 10.